One and the same sample provided the 28 T cell receptor beta chains below, sequenced in a study of T cell responses to AZD1222 COVID-19 vaccine. Assay: immunoSEQ multiplex PCR; the TCRdb copy retains only in-frame clones and omits some. Here the sample spans some 130,000 clones, 87% being singletons. This material consisted of peripheral blood, taken 28 days after the second AZD1222 dose. The receptors come from an adult who received the AZD1222 COVID-19 vaccine.

V is TRBV2 and J is TRBJ2-6, with D unresolved. CDR3 length: 13 amino acids. Trimming stripped 7 bases from V and 4 bases from J, with 8 bases between. Germline assignment: CDR1 SNHLY and CDR2 FYNNEI. The DNA of the CDR3 is TGTGCCAGCAAGAGATCCGGGGCCAACGTCCTGACTTTC. Translated, it gives CASKRSGANVLTF.

This chain connects TRBV4-3 to TRBJ1-2; possible D gene TRBD1, 6 bases. Germline CDR1 reads LGHNA; CDR2 reads YSLEER. Deletions cut 0 bases from V and 7 bases from J, with 21 bases between. The CDR3 contains 17 residues. The DNA for the CDR3 is TGCGCCAGCAGCCAAGAGGGTTGGGGGGGCCAGGGGCTTGGCTACACCTTC. Translation gives CASSQEGWGGQGLGYTF.

This rearrangement joins TRBV9 to TRBJ1-2, with unresolved D. Trimming cost V 0 bases and J 0 bases, with 9 bases left between them. This CDR3 comprises 15 residues. Germline V gives CDR1 SGDLS, CDR2 YYNGEE. The CDR3 is CASSVDTATNYGYTF. The CDR3 coding sequence is TGTGCCAGCAGCGTAGATACAGCCACTAACTATGGCTACACCTTC.

J is TRBJ1-2 and V is TRBV19; D is possibly TRBD1 (5 bases). The CDR3 consists of 14 residues. Trimming stripped 2 bases from V and 8 bases from J, with 15 bases between. Germline loops: CDR1 LNHDA, CDR2 SQIVND (reference sequence). The CDR3 loop is CASSIPPGSVGYTF. The CDR3, as DNA: TGTGCCAGTAGTATACCCCCAGGGAGTGTCGGCTACACCTTC.

For the CDR3, the DNA is TGTGCCAGCAGCCCTTGGACAGGGGGCCGCGAAGAGACCCAGTACTTC. This encodes CASSPWTGGREETQYF. The chain is built from TRBV7-9 and TRBJ2-5, with TRBD1 identical over 11 bases. V lost 5 bases, J lost 3 bases, and 8 bases stayed unmatched. This CDR3 is built from 16 residues. Germline CDR1 reads SEHNR; CDR2 reads FQNEAQ (reference sequence).

This clone was recorded only once. The V and J genes are TRBV15 and TRBJ1-4, with 7 positions matching TRBD1. This CDR3 is built from 16 residues. The V gene end was trimmed by 6 bases and the J gene end by 13 bases; junction bases not matched to a gene: 20. Germline V gives CDR1 LNHNV, CDR2 YYDKDF (reference sequence). CDR3 nucleotide sequence: TGTGCCACCAGTAAAACAAATACAGGGGCGGATTCTCGACTGTTTTTT. Translating gives CATSKTNTGADSRLFF. The full variable domain, in which reference TRBV15 and TRBJ1-4 provide the parts outside the CDR3, is DAMVIQNPRYQVTQFGKPVTLSCSQTLNHNVMYWYQQKSSQAPKLLFHYYDKDFNNEADTPDNFQSRRPNTSFCFLDIRSPGLGDTAMYLCATSKTNTGADSRLFFGSGTQLSVL.

This sequence joins TRBV6-2 or TRBV6-3 and TRBJ2-1; no firm D call. Trimming left V 0 bases short and J 9 bases short, with 15 bases between. Germline assignment: CDR1 MNHEY and CDR2 SVGEGT. The length of the CDR3 is 15 residues. In DNA form, the CDR3 reads TGTGCCAGCAGTTACTCGACTGCGTCAGTGGGTGAGCAGTTCTTC. Translated: CASSYSTASVGEQFF.

The V and J genes are TRBV21-1 and TRBJ1-5. TRBV21-1 is designated a pseudogene. The CDR3 has 13 amino acids. The CDR3 sequence: CASSKGSNQPQHF. CDR3 nucleotide sequence: TGTGCCAGCAGCAAAGGCAGCAATCAGCCCCAGCATTTT.

The chain joins TRBV12-1 to TRBJ2-1. TRBV12-1 is given as a pseudogene. The CDR3 is made up of 16 amino acids. CDR3 residues: CASSSGRTRRINEQFF. The CDR3 DNA reads as TGTGCCAGCAGCTCTGGACGAACCCGAAGGATAAATGAGCAGTTCTTC.

This rearrangement joins TRBV28 to TRBJ1-2; D gene unclear. This CDR3 is built from 13 residues. Per germline, CDR1 MDHEN and CDR2 SYDVKM. Trimming stripped 7 bases from V and 3 bases from J, with 12 bases between. CDR3 residues: CASTPSVHYGYTF. The CDR3 DNA sequence: TGTGCCAGCACCCCGTCCGTGCACTATGGCTACACCTTC.

The chain recombines TRBV7-2 with TRBJ2-3, with 7 positions matching TRBD1. The junction had 2 bases not matched to a gene; V was cut back by 2 bases and J by 0 bases. The CDR3 length is 15 residues. CDR1 and CDR2 (germline): SGHTA, FQGNSA. The CDR3 sequence is CASSLRTGSTDTQYF. In nucleotides, the CDR3 is TGTGCCAGCAGCTTACGGACAGGAAGCACAGATACGCAGTATTTT.

This chain joins TRBV3-1 (or the pseudogene TRBV3-2) and TRBJ1-1; no clear D gene. Germline CDR1 and CDR2: LGHDT and YNNKEL (reference sequence). The V gene lost 1 base and the J gene lost 4 bases, with 13 bases spanning the gap. The CDR3 spans 15 residues. CDR3: CASSQGVGGSTEAFF. The CDR3 coding sequence is TGTGCCAGCAGCCAAGGCGTGGGCGGCAGCACTGAAGCTTTCTTT.

This clone appeared a few times. The chain recombines TRBV5-1 with TRBJ1-2; D is unresolved. Germline CDR1 is SGHRS and CDR2 is YFSETQ. The ends were cut back, 0 bases at V and 8 bases at J, with 11 bases in the middle. The length of the CDR3 is 13 residues. The DNA of the CDR3 is TGCGCCAGCAGCTTGGTGGCCGGAGGAGGCTACACCTTC. Translating gives CASSLVAGGGYTF.

The chain joins TRBV7-2 to TRBJ1-6; 7 bases are a match to TRBD1. The V segment lost 2 bases and the J segment 4 bases; nucleotides outside the gene matches: 8. This CDR3 comprises 17 residues. Germline V lookup: CDR1 SGHTA, CDR2 FQGNSA. For the CDR3, the DNA is TGTGCCAGCAGCTTACAGCCCCCGGGACAGTATAATTCACCCCTCCACTTT. Translation: CASSLQPPGQYNSPLHF.

The chain recombines TRBV7-9 with TRBJ1-3; D is unclear. The V gene's germline CDR1 is SEHNR and CDR2 FQNEAQ (reference sequence). With 2 bases removed from V and 2 bases from J, the gap between germline ends came to 7 bases. The CDR3 is 14 amino acids. CDR3 coding DNA: TGTGCCAGCAGCTTAACAGCCACTGGAAACACCATATATTTT. This codes for CASSLTATGNTIYF.

The chain combines TRBV20-1 with TRBJ1-4; D remains unclear. The CDR3 extends over 15 amino acids. Germline V gives CDR1 DFQATT, CDR2 SNEGSKA (reference sequence). V was cut by 3 bases and J by 4 bases, with 15 bases left in between. For the CDR3, the DNA is TGCAGTGCTAGTGCCCGTCCGTCTGGTAATGAAAAACTGTTTTTT. Translating gives CSASARPSGNEKLFF.

This chain uses TRBV5-1 with TRBJ2-3; D not resolved. The V and J ends lost 2 bases and 3 bases respectively, with 13 bases between them. The germline gives CDR1 SGHRS, CDR2 YFSETQ. CDR3 length: 15 amino acids. The CDR3 here is CASSFDKVGTDTQYF. CDR3 DNA: TGCGCCAGCAGCTTCGACAAGGTTGGGACAGATACGCAGTATTTT.

The chain carries TRBV7-9 and TRBJ2-4, with D tentatively TRBD1 or TRBD2 (5 bases each). The V gene's germline CDR1 is SEHNR and CDR2 FQNEAQ (reference sequence). Trimming shortened V by 0 bases and J by 9 bases, and 15 bases separated the two germline ends. There are 15 residues in the CDR3. The CDR3 DNA is TGTGCCAGCAGCTTAGCGGGTGGGGCTGCGGGCATTCAGTACTTC. Residues: CASSLAGGAAGIQYF. The whole variable domain, remainder taken from reference TRBV7-9 and TRBJ2-4, is DTGVSQNPRHKITKRGQNVTFRCDPISEHNRLYWYRQTLGQGPEFLTYFQNEAQLEKSRLLSDRFSAERPKGSFSTLEIQRTEQGDSAMYLCASSLAGGAAGIQYFGAGTRLSVL.

The V call is TRBV6-4, the J call TRBJ1-2; possible D gene TRBD1, 6 bases. Germline loops: CDR1 MRHNA, CDR2 SNTAGT. This CDR3 has 14 amino acids. With 8 bases removed from V and 7 bases from J, the gap between germline ends came to 20 bases. The CDR3 region is CASATEQGVGGYTF. CDR3 coding DNA: TGTGCCAGCGCCACAGAACAGGGTGTTGGTGGCTACACCTTC.

The V and J genes are TRBV28 and TRBJ1-4, with D hard to call. Germline CDR1 is MDHEN and CDR2 is SYDVKM. Trimming took 7 bases from V and 0 from J, leaving 9 bases between them. This CDR3 is built from 14 residues. CDR3 amino acids: CASKQFTTNEKLFF. The CDR3 DNA follows: TGTGCCAGCAAACAGTTCACAACTAATGAAAAACTGTTTTTT.

A remark on this clone: Other DNA sequences within the sample encode an identical CDR3. This rearrangement joins TRBV5-1 to TRBJ2-1, with 8 bases aligning to TRBD1. The CDR3 runs 15 residues. Germline CDR1 reads SGHRS; CDR2 reads YFSETQ. The V and J ends lost 4 bases and 4 bases, in that order; junction bases with no gene match: 7. The CDR3 DNA is TGCGCCAGCAGCCTAGGACAGGGACCTTACAATGAGCAGTTCTTC. It codes for CASSLGQGPYNEQFF.

The J gene is TRBJ2-3, the V gene TRBV19; no definite D call. The CDR3 runs 14 residues. The ends were cut back, 1 base at V and 0 bases at J, with 5 bases in the middle. Germline V gene sequence: CDR1 LNHDA, CDR2 SQIVND (reference sequence). CDR3 sequence (DNA): TGTGCCAGTAGTATAGTGACTAGCACAGATACGCAGTATTTT. It translates to CASSIVTSTDTQYF.

This clone appeared a few times. V is TRBV6-5 and J is TRBJ2-3; D perhaps matches TRBD2 (6 bases). The germline V and J ends were trimmed by 2 bases and 6 bases, with 6 bases remaining between them. Looked up from germline, CDR1 is MNHEY and CDR2 is SVGAGI. The CDR3 length is 12 residues. CDR3: CASSYAGDTQYF. The CDR3 DNA reads TGTGCCAGCAGTTACGCGGGGGATACGCAGTATTTT.

V is TRBV9 and J is TRBJ1-3; TRBD1 is a possible D gene (6 bases). The length of the CDR3 is 16 residues. Germline assignment: CDR1 SGDLS and CDR2 YYNGEE. With 0 bases removed from V and 0 bases from J, the gap between germline ends came to 10 bases. The DNA for the CDR3 is TGTGCCAGCAGCGTAGATATGGACAGCTCTGGAAACACCATATATTTT. Translating it yields CASSVDMDSSGNTIYF.

This chain connects TRBV7-6 to TRBJ2-6; D might be TRBD1 (5 bases). V dropped 7 bases and J dropped 2 bases, with 15 bases sitting between them. The CDR3 is made up of 16 amino acids. Per the germline V gene, CDR1 is SGHVS and CDR2 is FNYEAQ. CDR3 loop: CASTQGLLAGANVLTF. The CDR3 DNA sequence: TGTGCCAGCACCCAGGGCCTCCTGGCTGGGGCCAACGTCCTGACTTTC. Full variable domain (outside the CDR3, taken from reference TRBV7-6 and TRBJ2-6): GAGVSQSPRYKVTKRGQDVALRCDPISGHVSLYWYRQALGQGPEFLTYFNYEAQQDKSGLPNDRFSAERPEGSISTLTIQRTEQRDSAMYRCASTQGLLAGANVLTFGAGSRLTVL.

A word on this clone: One junction end disagrees with the germline gene, perhaps due to a read error. This chain connects TRBV6-1 to TRBJ2-3; unclear D gene. The CDR3 length is 14 residues. CDR1 and CDR2 (germline): MNHNS, SASEGT. The CDR3 loop reads CASSKALSTDTQYF. In DNA, the CDR3 is TGTGCCAGCAGTAAAGCTTTAAGCACAGATACGCAGTATTTT.

Remarks on this clone: The sample contains more than one DNA sequence encoding this CDR3. The chain employs TRBV12-3 or TRBV12-4 and TRBJ1-2; TRBD1 matches 9 bases. The CDR3 covers 13 residues. The junction had 4 bases not matched to a gene; V was cut back by 6 bases and J by 5 bases. CDR3 loop: CASSPGQGYGYTF. The DNA of the CDR3 is TGTGCCAGCAGCCCGGGACAGGGATATGGCTACACCTTC.

The chain joins TRBV7-8 to TRBJ1-6; perhaps TRBD1 as D (6 bases). Trimming removed 1 base at V and 10 bases at J, with 11 bases between. Germline V lookup: CDR1 SGHVS, CDR2 FQNEAQ. The CDR3 loop spans 14 amino acids. CDR3 amino acids: CASSLETGRSPLHF. In nucleotides, the CDR3 is TGTGCCAGCAGCTTAGAAACAGGGCGGTCACCCCTCCACTTT.